Below, 17 T cell receptor beta chains from the same sample are listed, as sequenced in a study of CD8 T cells in Susac syndrome. After extraction with the RNeasy kit, roughly 0.45 to 1 ug of the RNA was reverse transcribed using random hexamers. From the immunoSEQ multiplex PCR reads, TCRdb called clonotypes with MiXCR, one entry per CDR3 protein. The table has hundreds of thousands of distinct CDR3 sequences, about nine tenths seen once. Sequencing input: CD8+ T cells from PBMCs. The receptors stem from a human donor with multiple sclerosis.

This CDR3 is CASSQTAGGDEAFF. Written as DNA, the CDR3 is TGTGCCAGCAGCCAAACAGCCGGAGGGGACGAAGCTTTCTTT. The V and J genes are TRBV3-1 and TRBJ1-1, with D tentatively TRBD1 (5 bases). The CDR3 totals 14 residues. Looked up from germline, CDR1 is LGHDT and CDR2 is YNNKEL (reference sequence). V dropped 2 bases and J dropped 8 bases, with 15 bases sitting between them.

The chain combines TRBV5-4 with TRBJ1-6; 9 bases are a match to TRBD1. J was trimmed by 5 bases and V by 4 bases; bases with no gene match: 7. From germline, CDR1 is SGHNT and CDR2 YYREEE (reference sequence). The length of the CDR3 is 16 residues. The DNA for the CDR3 is TGTGCCAGCAGCCCCACAGGGGGCCTTAATAATTCACCCCTCCACTTT. It codes for CASSPTGGLNNSPLHF.

This sequence joins TRBV10-3 and TRBJ1-5; 9 bases are shared with TRBD1. Germline CDR1 is ENHRY and CDR2 is SYGVKD. The CDR3 spans 14 residues. J was trimmed by 7 bases and V by 11 bases; bases with no gene match: 12. The CDR3 nucleotides read TGTGCCTCTTACAGGGGGCCCGACGTCCAGCCCCAGCATTTT. This translates into CASYRGPDVQPQHF.

The V gene is TRBV27, the J gene TRBJ2-3, with 9 bases identical to TRBD2. The V gene's germline CDR1 is MNHEY and CDR2 SMNVEV (reference sequence). The CDR3 sequence is 16 residues long. Trimming at V came to 3 bases and at J to 4 bases, leaving 8 bases not matched to a gene. The CDR3 bases are TGTGCCAGCAGTTTCCTCGACGGCGGGGGGGCAGATACGCAGTATTTT. It specifies CASSFLDGGGADTQYF.

The chain employs TRBV28 and TRBJ2-7; D gene unclear. The CDR3 is 14 amino acids. CDR1 is MDHEN and CDR2 is SYDVKM in the germline V gene. V was pared by 5 bases and J by 1 base, with 12 bases between. The CDR3 sequence is CASSQPPGSYEQYF. The CDR3 DNA sequence: TGTGCCAGCAGTCAACCCCCCGGGTCCTACGAGCAGTACTTC.

CDR3 residues: CSVTSPSFTYNEQFF. CDR3 bases: TGCAGCGTTACTAGCCCGTCTTTCACTTACAATGAGCAGTTCTTC. The chain has TRBV29-1 and TRBJ2-1; a weak D match, TRBD2 (6 bases). V was trimmed by 5 bases and J by 4 bases, leaving 18 bases between them. Per germline, CDR1 SQVTM and CDR2 ANQGSEA. There are 15 residues in the CDR3.

V is TRBV28 and J is TRBJ2-7, with TRBD1 matching 9 bases. The ends lost 1 base at V and 4 bases at J; junction bases unmatched: 8. This CDR3 region has 16 residues. Germline-derived CDR1 and CDR2 are MDHEN and SYDVKM. CDR3 sequence (DNA): TGTGCCAGCAGTTTATTTCAGGGACAGGGAAGGTACGAGCAGTACTTC. This encodes CASSLFQGQGRYEQYF.

This chain joins TRBV14 and TRBJ2-7; D possibly corresponds to TRBD1 (5 bases). Between the trimmed V and J ends, which lost 1 base and 6 bases, there was a span of 19 bases. CDR1 and CDR2 (germline): SGHDN, FVKESK. This CDR3 is built from 16 residues. The CDR3 protein is CASSQGQPSRLSEQYF. The CDR3 nucleotides are TGTGCCAGCAGCCAAGGACAGCCCTCGAGGCTTTCCGAGCAGTACTTC.

The sample holds a few counts of this clonotype. The V gene is TRBV12-3 or TRBV12-4, the J gene TRBJ1-1; D remains ambiguous. The CDR3 totals 13 residues. V lost 9 bases and J 1 base, leaving 12 bases between the germline ends. The DNA of the CDR3 is TGTGCCAGTTCCCCTTGGTCGAACACTGAAGCTTTCTTT. It translates to CASSPWSNTEAFF.

This chain links TRBV6-4 with TRBJ2-2; tentative D call: TRBD1 (6 bases). CDR3 size: 15 residues. CDR1 and CDR2 (germline): MRHNA, SNTAGT. V was trimmed by 0 bases and J by 2 bases, leaving 7 bases between them. Here the CDR3 reads CASSDSGQNTGELFF. The DNA for the CDR3 is TGTGCCAGCAGTGACTCGGGACAAAACACCGGGGAGCTGTTTTTT.

This clonotype has a count of ten or more. V usage is TRBV7-8 and J usage is TRBJ2-7; no definite D call. Trimming took 0 bases from V and 3 from J, leaving 6 bases between them. The V gene's germline CDR1 is SGHVS and CDR2 FQNEAQ. The CDR3 extends over 13 amino acids. CDR3: CASSLAQLYEQYF. The CDR3, as DNA: TGTGCCAGCAGCTTAGCGCAACTCTACGAGCAGTACTTC.

This clonotype was detected only once. This chain uses TRBV2 with TRBJ2-5, with 9 bases lining up with TRBD2. The CDR3 runs to 18 residues. Germline V gene lookup returns CDR1 SNHLY and CDR2 FYNNEI. After removal of 4 bases from V and 5 bases from J, the junction contained 17 bases not matched to a gene. In DNA form, the CDR3 reads TGTGCCAGCAGTGGTAAAGCTAGCGGGGTCCTGGGGTGGGAGACCCAGTACTTC. Its protein is CASSGKASGVLGWETQYF.

The rearrangement joins TRBV20-1 to TRBJ2-7; unclear D gene. Looked up from germline, CDR1 is DFQATT and CDR2 is SNEGSKA (reference sequence). The V end lost 0 bases, the J end lost 1 base, and 7 bases lay between the germline ends. The CDR3 has 13 residues. This chain's CDR3 is CSARDLSSYEQYF. The CDR3 nucleotides read TGCAGTGCTAGAGATCTCTCGTCCTACGAGCAGTACTTC.

The CDR3 loop reads CSATDLYRANTGELFF. The CDR3 DNA reads as TGCAGTGCTACCGATTTATACCGTGCGAACACCGGGGAGCTGTTTTTT. This chain links TRBV20-1 with TRBJ2-2; no firm D call. The germline gives CDR1 DFQATT, CDR2 SNEGSKA (reference sequence). The length of the CDR3 is 16 residues. V lost 4 bases to trimming and J lost 0 bases, with 15 bases between them.

The chain is built from TRBV5-6 and TRBJ1-2, with D possibly matching TRBD1 (6 bases). Germline assignment: CDR1 SGHDT and CDR2 YYEEEE. V lost 4 bases and J 4 bases, leaving 14 bases between the germline ends. This CDR3 contains 14 residues. As DNA, the CDR3 is TGTGCCAGCAGCCCCGGGGGGGCCAGCTATGGCTACACCTTC. Amino acids: CASSPGGASYGYTF.

The chain couples TRBV15 to TRBJ2-5; D is unclear. The V gene's germline CDR1 is LNHNV and CDR2 YYDKDF (reference sequence). The V end lost 0 bases, the J end lost 5 bases, and 13 bases lay between the germline ends. The CDR3 sequence is 15 residues long. CDR3 region: CATSRDYPPGETQYF. The DNA of the CDR3 is TGTGCCACCAGCAGAGACTACCCCCCCGGGGAGACCCAGTACTTC.

The chain uses TRBV30 and TRBJ2-7; possible D gene TRBD1, 6 bases. The germline CDR1 and CDR2 sequences are GTSNPN and SVGIG (reference sequence). V dropped 5 bases and J dropped 3 bases, with 8 bases sitting between them. The CDR3 length is 11 residues. Written as DNA, the CDR3 is TGTGCCTGGGGGGACAACTACGAGCAGTACTTC. Encoded protein: CAWGDNYEQYF.